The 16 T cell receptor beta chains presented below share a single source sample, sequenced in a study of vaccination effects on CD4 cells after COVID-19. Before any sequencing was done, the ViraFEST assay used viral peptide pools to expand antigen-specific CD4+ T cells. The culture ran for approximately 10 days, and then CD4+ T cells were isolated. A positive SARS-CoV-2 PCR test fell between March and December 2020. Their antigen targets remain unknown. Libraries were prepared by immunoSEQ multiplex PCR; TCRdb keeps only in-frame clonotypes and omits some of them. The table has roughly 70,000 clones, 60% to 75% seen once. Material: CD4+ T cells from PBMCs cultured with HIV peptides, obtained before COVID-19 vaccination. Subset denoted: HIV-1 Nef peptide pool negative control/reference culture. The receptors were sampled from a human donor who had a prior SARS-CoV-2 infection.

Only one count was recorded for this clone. The CDR3 coding sequence is TGTGCCAGCTCATACAGCGGGGGGGGGTCCGAGCAGTACTTC. Its protein product is CASSYSGGGSEQYF. The chain has TRBV18 and TRBJ2-7, with 10 bases matching TRBD2. The germline CDR1 and CDR2 sequences are KGHSH and LQKENI. Trimming removed 5 bases from V and 6 bases from J; junction bases left unmatched: 7. CDR3 size: 14 residues.

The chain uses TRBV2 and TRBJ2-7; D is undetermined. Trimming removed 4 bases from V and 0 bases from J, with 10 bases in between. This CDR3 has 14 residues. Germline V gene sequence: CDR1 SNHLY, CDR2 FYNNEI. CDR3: CASSVFRTSYEQYF. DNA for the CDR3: TGTGCCAGCAGTGTGTTTAGGACCTCCTACGAGCAGTACTTC.

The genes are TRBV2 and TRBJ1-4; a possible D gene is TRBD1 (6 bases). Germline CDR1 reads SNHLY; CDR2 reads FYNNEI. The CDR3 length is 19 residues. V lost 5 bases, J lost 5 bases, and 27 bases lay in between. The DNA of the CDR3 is TGTGCCAGCAGTCCAACAGGACCGTGGAACAGGGCGGAAAATGAAAAACTGTTTTTT. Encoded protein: CASSPTGPWNRAENEKLFF.

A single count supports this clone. The CDR3 spells CASSPVPGSRSYEQYF. As DNA, the CDR3 is TGTGCCAGTAGCCCAGTCCCGGGGTCCCGCTCCTACGAGCAGTACTTC. This chain links TRBV19 with TRBJ2-7; TRBD2 is a possible D gene (5 bases). The CDR3 has 16 amino acids. V was clipped by 6 bases and J by 0 bases, with 18 bases between them. Germline-derived CDR1 and CDR2 are LNHDA and SQIVND (reference sequence).

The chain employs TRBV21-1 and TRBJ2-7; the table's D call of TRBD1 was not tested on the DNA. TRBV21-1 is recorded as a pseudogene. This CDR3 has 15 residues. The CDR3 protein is CASSIRDRSSYEQYF. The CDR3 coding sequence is TGTGCCAGCAGCATCCGGGACAGGAGCTCCTACGAGCAGTACTTC.

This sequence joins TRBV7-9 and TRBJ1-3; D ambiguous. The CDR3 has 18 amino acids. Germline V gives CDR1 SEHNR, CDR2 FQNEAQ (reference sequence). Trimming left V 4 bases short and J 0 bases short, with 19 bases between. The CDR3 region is CASSYIFLGKSSGNTIYF. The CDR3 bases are TGTGCCAGCAGCTATATCTTTCTAGGAAAAAGCTCTGGAAACACCATATATTTT.

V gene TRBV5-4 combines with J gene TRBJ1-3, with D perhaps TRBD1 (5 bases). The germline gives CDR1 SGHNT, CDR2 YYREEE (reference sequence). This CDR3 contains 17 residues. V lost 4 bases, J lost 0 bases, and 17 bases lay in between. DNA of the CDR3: TGTGCCAGCAGCCTATGGGCAGGGTCCTTCTCTGGAAACACCATATATTTT. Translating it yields CASSLWAGSFSGNTIYF.

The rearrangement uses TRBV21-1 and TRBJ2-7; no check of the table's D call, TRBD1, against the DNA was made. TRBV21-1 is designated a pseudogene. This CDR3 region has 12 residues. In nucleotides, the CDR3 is TGTGCCAGCAGCCCAGGGTGCGGCGAGCAGTACTTC. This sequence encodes CASSPGCGEQYF.

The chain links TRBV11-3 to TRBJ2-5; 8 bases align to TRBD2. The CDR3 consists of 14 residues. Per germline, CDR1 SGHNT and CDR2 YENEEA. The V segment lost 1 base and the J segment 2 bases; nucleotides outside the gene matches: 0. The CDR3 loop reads CASSLAGGQETQYF. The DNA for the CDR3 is TGTGCCAGCAGCTTAGCGGGGGGGCAAGAGACCCAGTACTTC.

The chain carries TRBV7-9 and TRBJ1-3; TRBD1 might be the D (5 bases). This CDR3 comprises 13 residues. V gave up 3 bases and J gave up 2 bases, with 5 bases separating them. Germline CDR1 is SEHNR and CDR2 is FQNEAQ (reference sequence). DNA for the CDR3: TGTGCCAGCAGCTTGGGGGCTGGAAACACCATATATTTT. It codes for CASSLGAGNTIYF. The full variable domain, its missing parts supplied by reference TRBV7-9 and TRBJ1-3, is DTGVSQNPRHKITKRGQNVTFRCDPISEHNRLYWYRQTLGQGPEFLTYFQNEAQLEKSRLLSDRFSAERPKGSFSTLEIQRTEQGDSAMYLCASSLGAGNTIYFGEGSWLTVV.

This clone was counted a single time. The CDR3 sequence is CASSLGPLAGVGDTQYF. In nucleotides, the CDR3 is TGTGCCAGCAGCTTAGGTCCCTTAGCGGGGGTAGGGGATACGCAGTATTTT. V usage is TRBV7-3 and J usage is TRBJ2-3; 9 nucleotides agree with TRBD2. V was clipped by 2 bases and J by 6 bases; unmatched bases: 12. The germline V gene has CDR1 SGHTA and CDR2 FQGTGA. The CDR3 sequence is 17 residues long. The entire variable domain, with the rest obtained from reference TRBV7-3 and TRBJ2-3, is as follows: GAGVSQTPSNKVTEKGKYVELRCDPISGHTALYWYRQSLGQGPEFLIYFQGTGAADDSGLPNDRFFAVRPEGSVSTLKIQRTERGDSAVYLCASSLGPLAGVGDTQYFGPGTRLTVL.

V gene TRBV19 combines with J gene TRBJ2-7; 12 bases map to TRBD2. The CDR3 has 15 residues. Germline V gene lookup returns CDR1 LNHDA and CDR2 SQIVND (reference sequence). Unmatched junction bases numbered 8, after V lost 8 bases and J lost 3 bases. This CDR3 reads CASATTSGRGYEQYF. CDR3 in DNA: TGTGCCAGTGCTACGACTAGCGGGAGAGGCTACGAGCAGTACTTC.

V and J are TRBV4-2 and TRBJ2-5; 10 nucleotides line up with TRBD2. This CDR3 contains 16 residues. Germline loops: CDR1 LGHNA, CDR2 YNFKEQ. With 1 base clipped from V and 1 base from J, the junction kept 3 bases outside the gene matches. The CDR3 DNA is TGTGCCAGCAGCCAAGGGGAGCGGGAGGGCCAAGAGACCCAGTACTTC. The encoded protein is CASSQGEREGQETQYF.

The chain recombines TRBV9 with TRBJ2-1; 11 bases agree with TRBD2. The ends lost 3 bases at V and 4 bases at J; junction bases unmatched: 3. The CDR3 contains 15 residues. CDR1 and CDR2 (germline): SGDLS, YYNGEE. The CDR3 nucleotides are TGTGCCAGCAGCGCACGACTAGCGGGGTACAATGAGCAGTTCTTC. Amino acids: CASSARLAGYNEQFF.

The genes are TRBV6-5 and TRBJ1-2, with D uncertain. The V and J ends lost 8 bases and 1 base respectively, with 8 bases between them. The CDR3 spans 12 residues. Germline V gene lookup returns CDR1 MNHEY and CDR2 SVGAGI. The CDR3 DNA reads TGTGCCAGCGCACCAAGTAACTATGGCTACACCTTC. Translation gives CASAPSNYGYTF.

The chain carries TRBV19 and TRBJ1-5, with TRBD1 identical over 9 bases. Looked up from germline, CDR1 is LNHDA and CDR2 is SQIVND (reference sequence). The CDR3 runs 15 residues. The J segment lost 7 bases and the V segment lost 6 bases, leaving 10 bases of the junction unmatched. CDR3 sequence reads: CASSSQRQGDQPQHF. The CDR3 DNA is TGTGCCAGTAGCTCCCAAAGACAGGGGGACCAGCCCCAGCATTTT. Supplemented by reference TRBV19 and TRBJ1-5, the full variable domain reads DGGITQSPKYLFRKEGQNVTLSCEQNLNHDAMYWYRQDPGQGLRLIYYSQIVNDFQKGDIAEGYSVSREKKESFPLTVTSAQKNPTAFYLCASSSQRQGDQPQHFGDGTRLSIL.